The source of this T cell receptor (beta chain) is a study of CD8 T cells in Susac syndrome. Points from the study as a whole: Across the total CD8+ repertoires, approximately 17 Susac-specific public clones were found. The CD8+ TEMRA repertoires yielded 4 to 6 such clones. Expansion of Susac CD8+ clones peaked in TEMRA cells and in active patients. As acknowledged by the study, its TCR sequencing and HLA analysis included a relatively small number of individuals.

RNA was extracted with the RNeasy kit, and a quantity of 0.5 to 1 ug was reverse transcribed using random hexamers. TCRdb re-derived calls from the immunoSEQ multiplex PCR reads in MiXCR, one entry per CDR3 protein. The top ten hold about 0.15% of the sample, which has 200,000 or so distinct CDR3 sequences, 95% seen once. This clonotype was seen only a few times. As yet, its antigen is unknown. The CDR3 consists of 11 residues. CDR1 KGHSH and CDR2 LQKENI come from the germline V gene. V was cut by 3 bases and J by 3 bases, with 1 base left in between. The receptor was isolated from a human donor with Susac syndrome. The V call is TRBV18, the J call TRBJ2-3, with D uncertain. The sample taken for sequencing was CD8+ T cells from PBMCs. As DNA, the CDR3 is TGTGCCAGCTCACCGACAGATACGCAGTATTTT. This codes for CASSPTDTQYF. Combining the CDR3 with reference TRBV18 and TRBJ2-3 gives the whole variable domain NAGVMQNPRHLVRRRGQEARLRCSPMKGHSHVYWYRQLPEEGLKFMVYLQKENIIDESGMPKERFSAEFPKEGPSILRIQQVVRGDSAAYFCASSPTDTQYFGPGTRLTVL.